These 20 T cell receptor beta chains were all obtained from the same sample, sequenced in a study of OX40 agonist ivuxolimab in advanced cancers. Libraries were prepared by immunoSEQ multiplex PCR; TCRdb keeps only in-frame clonotypes and omits some of them. This table has approximately 100,000 clones, 90% appearing once. This material consisted of CD4+ or CD8+ T cells sorted from blood, taken in a trial of the OX40 agonist ivuxolimab. These receptors were taken from an adult with an advanced solid tumor such as melanoma, head and neck, liver or kidney cancer.

In the case of this clone: At one of its ends the junction is not consistent with the germline gene, which may arise from a read error. The genes are TRBV28 and TRBJ2-3; the match to TRBD2 covers 8 bases. Germline lookup yields CDR1 MDHEN and CDR2 SYDVKM. The CDR3 has 14 amino acids. CDR3 bases: TGTGCCAGAAACGCAAGCGGGAGCAGAGATACGCAGTATTTT. Translated, it gives CARNASGSRDTQYF.

The count of this clone is one. The rearrangement joins TRBV25-1 to TRBJ1-2, with D perhaps TRBD1 (5 bases). Germline V gene lookup returns CDR1 MGHDK and CDR2 SYGVNS. V lost 8 bases and J 5 bases, leaving 18 bases between the germline ends. The CDR3 is 14 amino acids. The CDR3 spells CASLKSGKGYGYTF. The CDR3 DNA follows: TGTGCCAGCCTCAAATCGGGGAAGGGGTATGGCTACACCTTC.

This chain links TRBV7-2 with TRBJ2-7; 7 bases match TRBD2. V lost 4 bases, J lost 3 bases, and 9 bases stayed unmatched. Germline CDR1 and CDR2: SGHTA and FQGNSA. The CDR3 runs 15 residues. CDR3 protein: CASSYSGLGSYEQYF. In nucleotides, the CDR3 is TGTGCCAGCAGCTATAGCGGGCTTGGGAGCTACGAGCAGTACTTC.

This chain connects TRBV5-4 to TRBJ2-7; D not resolved. With 4 bases removed from V and 1 base from J, the gap between germline ends came to 15 bases. The CDR3 covers 15 residues. CDR1 and CDR2 from the germline V gene are SGHNT and YYREEE (reference sequence). The CDR3 nucleotides read TGTGCCAGCAGCCTGGGCAGGCTCAATTCCTACGAGCAGTACTTC. This gives the protein CASSLGRLNSYEQYF.

This clone occurred once. This sequence joins TRBV7-2 and TRBJ2-1; maybe TRBD1 (5 bases). The germline gives CDR1 SGHTA, CDR2 FQGNSA. With 1 base removed from V and 15 bases from J, the gap between germline ends came to 16 bases. This CDR3 has 13 amino acids. The CDR3 bases are TGTGCCAGCAGCTTAGAGGCGGCAGGGTGGCGGTTCTTC. Amino acids: CASSLEAAGWRFF.

The chain has TRBV19 and TRBJ1-5, with TRBD1 matching 7 bases. The ends lost 10 bases at V and 3 bases at J; junction bases unmatched: 18. The CDR3 extends over 17 amino acids. Germline CDR1 LNHDA, CDR2 SQIVND (reference sequence). CDR3 nucleotides: TGTGCCACTGGTCGGGAGGGGGCGCGGAGAAACAATCAGCCCCAGCATTTT. This sequence encodes CATGREGARRNNQPQHF.

J is TRBJ2-3 and V is TRBV9, with D possibly TRBD2 on 6 matching bases. Germline values: CDR1 SGDLS, CDR2 YYNGEE. Trimming cost V 4 bases and J 1 base, with 10 bases left between them. The CDR3 has 14 residues. CDR3 in amino acids: CASSPTRGTDTQYF. In DNA form, the CDR3 reads TGTGCCAGCAGCCCGACTAGAGGCACAGATACGCAGTATTTT.

This chain links TRBV4-1 with TRBJ2-7, with 8 bases matching TRBD1. Germline-derived CDR1 and CDR2 are MGHRA and YSYEKL. Trimming cost V 0 bases and J 5 bases; bases outside gene matches: 6. This CDR3 has 15 amino acids. The CDR3 here is CASSQDRQGWNEQYF. In DNA form, the CDR3 reads TGCGCCAGCAGCCAAGATAGACAGGGGTGGAACGAGCAGTACTTC.

CDR3 coding DNA: TGTGCCAGCAGCAAATCCCCGGACAGGGAGGACCTCTATGGCTACACCTTC. Translation: CASSKSPDREDLYGYTF. This rearrangement joins TRBV21-1 to TRBJ1-2; TRBD1 reflects the table's D call only, with no check against the DNA. TRBV21-1 constitutes a pseudogene. The CDR3 is 17 residues long.

The rearrangement uses TRBV5-4 and TRBJ2-3; unclear D gene. Trimming took 4 bases from V and 8 from J, leaving 14 bases between them. The CDR3 runs to 13 residues. Germline V gene lookup returns CDR1 SGHNT and CDR2 YYREEE (reference sequence). CDR3 in amino acids: CASSPDWLGTQYF. CDR3 nucleotide sequence: TGTGCCAGCAGCCCTGACTGGTTGGGTACGCAGTATTTT.

This sequence joins TRBV4-3 and TRBJ1-3, with unresolved D. Looked up from germline, CDR1 is LGHNA and CDR2 is YSLEER. Trimming took off 0 bases at V and 0 bases at J, with 18 bases between the two ends. The CDR3 sequence is 19 residues long. CDR3 sequence reads: CASSQEIGAGFASGNTIYF. In DNA, the CDR3 is TGCGCCAGCAGCCAAGAAATAGGAGCGGGGTTTGCCTCTGGAAACACCATATATTTT.

This rearrangement joins TRBV6-5 to TRBJ1-1; no clear D gene. Trimming removed 0 bases from V and 2 bases from J, with 4 bases in between. This CDR3 has 13 amino acids. Germline values: CDR1 MNHEY, CDR2 SVGAGI. Here the CDR3 reads CASSYSINTEAFF. The CDR3 DNA follows: TGTGCCAGCAGTTACTCGATAAACACTGAAGCTTTCTTT.

The rearrangement uses TRBV7-3 and TRBJ2-2, with D tentatively TRBD2 (5 bases). V lost 6 bases and J lost 4, with 18 bases in between. The germline CDR1 and CDR2 sequences are SGHTA and FQGTGA. This CDR3 spans 16 amino acids. In nucleotides, the CDR3 is TGTGCCAGCAGTCGACGGCCAGCGGAGACCACCGGGGAGCTGTTTTTT. Translating gives CASSRRPAETTGELFF.

V usage is TRBV11-2 and J usage is TRBJ2-5; D is ambiguous. V gave up 5 bases and J gave up 5 bases, with 9 bases separating them. This CDR3 has 12 amino acids. Germline CDR1 reads SGHAT; CDR2 reads FQNNGV. In DNA, the CDR3 is TGTGCCAGCAGCCCAGGAATGGAGACCCAGTACTTC. It is translated as CASSPGMETQYF. Based on the CDR3 plus reference TRBV11-2 and TRBJ2-5, the full variable domain is EAGVAQSPRYKIIEKRQSVAFWCNPISGHATLYWYQQILGQGPKLLIQFQNNGVVDDSQLPKDRFSAERLKGVDSTLKIQPAKLEDSAVYLCASSPGMETQYFGPGTRLLVL.

The rearrangement uses TRBV5-1 and TRBJ1-1, with a possible D match to TRBD1 (6 bases). CDR3 size: 15 residues. In germline, CDR1 is SGHRS, CDR2 YFSETQ. V was cut by 0 bases and J by 0 bases, with 9 bases left in between. The CDR3 region is CASSLETGMNTEAFF. The CDR3 DNA reads as TGCGCCAGCAGCTTGGAAACAGGGATGAACACTGAAGCTTTCTTT.

This clone was observed once. The rearrangement joins TRBV7-8 to TRBJ2-5, with D perhaps matching TRBD1 (6 bases). Germline CDR1 is SGHVS and CDR2 is FQNEAQ. The CDR3 covers 15 residues. Trimming stripped 6 bases from V and 5 bases from J, with 19 bases between. The chain's CDR3 is CASSRIPRGTETQYF. The CDR3 DNA reads TGTGCCAGCAGTCGGATACCTAGGGGGACCGAGACCCAGTACTTC.

The CDR3 protein is CASSPGLAGNNEQFF. The CDR3 DNA reads as TGTGCCAGCAGCCCGGGACTAGCGGGAAACAATGAGCAGTTCTTC. This sequence joins TRBV7-9 and TRBJ2-1; 13 nucleotides agree with TRBD2. V was pared by 5 bases and J by 5 bases, with 3 bases of the junction left unmatched. The CDR3 has 15 residues. The germline V gene encodes CDR1 SEHNR and CDR2 FQNEAQ (reference sequence).

This chain links TRBV5-6 with TRBJ2-2; D unresolved. Deletions cut 7 bases from V and 4 bases from J, with 5 bases between. The CDR3 runs to 11 residues. The V gene's germline CDR1 is SGHDT and CDR2 YYEEEE. The CDR3 sequence is CASGGTGELFF. The CDR3 DNA sequence: TGTGCCAGCGGCGGCACCGGGGAGCTGTTTTTT.

CDR3 loop: CASSQDTSSQETQYF. In DNA, the CDR3 is TGCGCCAGCAGCCAAGATACTAGCAGCCAAGAGACCCAGTACTTC. The chain couples TRBV4-1 to TRBJ2-5; a weak D match, TRBD2 (6 bases). Germline V lookup: CDR1 MGHRA, CDR2 YSYEKL. The length of the CDR3 is 15 residues. The V end lost 0 bases, the J end lost 1 base, and 9 bases lay between the germline ends.

The J gene is TRBJ2-5, the V gene TRBV7-2; D may be TRBD1 (6 bases). Germline lookup yields CDR1 SGHTA and CDR2 FQGNSA. The CDR3 is 14 residues long. The ends were cut back, 1 base at V and 6 bases at J, with 12 bases in the middle. The CDR3 sequence is CASSLELGGKTQYF. CDR3 DNA: TGTGCCAGCAGCTTAGAACTAGGGGGAAAGACCCAGTACTTC.